This T cell receptor (beta chain) is drawn from a study of glioma-infiltrating T cells after dendritic cell vaccination. Study-level background: Samples are from glioblastoma patients in Phase I and II dendritic cell vaccine trials.

A remark on this clone: Its matching antigen is unknown.

Profiled with immunoSEQ multiplex PCR; TCRdb holds only in-frame clones, not every one. This table has 70,000 to 90,000 clones, around 83% appearing once. Study results and caveats: Higher pretreatment TIL content predicted longer progression-free time and survival.

Regarding time point: after dendritic cell vaccination, including at tumor progression/relapse. Isocitrate dehydrogenase mutation was absent in all glioblastoma patients. In germline, CDR1 is SGHAT, CDR2 FQNNGV. Trimming at V came to 3 bases and at J to 8 bases, leaving 8 bases not matched to a gene. The CDR3 loop spans 16 amino acids. The sequence derives from a human donor with glioblastoma. V and J are TRBV11-2 and TRBJ2-1; TRBD2 matches 12 bases. The sample here was blood, taken after dendritic cell vaccination. The CDR3 here is CASSFLAGGPADEQFF. The DNA for the CDR3 is TGTGCCAGCAGCTTTCTAGCGGGGGGGCCGGCCGATGAGCAGTTCTTC.